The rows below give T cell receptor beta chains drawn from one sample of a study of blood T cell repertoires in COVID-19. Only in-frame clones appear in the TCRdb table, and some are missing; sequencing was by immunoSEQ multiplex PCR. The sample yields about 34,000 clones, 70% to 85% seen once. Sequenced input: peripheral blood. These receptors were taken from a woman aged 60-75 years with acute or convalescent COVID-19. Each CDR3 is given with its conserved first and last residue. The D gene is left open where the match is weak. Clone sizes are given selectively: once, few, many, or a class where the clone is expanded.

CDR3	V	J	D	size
CASSQSGASGNTIYF	TRBV18	TRBJ1-3	NA	NA
CASSLGSTAGNTIYF	TRBV18	TRBJ1-3	NA	few
CASSLADRGVDEAFF	TRBV5-1	TRBJ1-1	TRBD1	NA
CASTGGVRETQYF	TRBV5-4	TRBJ2-5	TRBD2	NA
CASSLKAGIFEKLFF	TRBV27	TRBJ1-4	NA	NA
CASSPLRDYGYTF	TRBV5-4	TRBJ1-2	NA	once
CASSRESGGSYNEQFF	TRBV23-1	TRBJ2-1	TRBD2	NA
CAVGTRGTDTQYF	TRBV6-7	TRBJ2-3	TRBD2	NA
CSVPQGNYGYTF	TRBV29-1	TRBJ1-2	NA	NA
CASYDNGNTGELFF	TRBV6-5	TRBJ2-2	NA	once
CAISAQDMNTEAFF	TRBV10-3	TRBJ1-1	NA	NA
CASSIWTGGAYGYTF	TRBV13	TRBJ1-2	TRBD1	NA
CASSPWTSGNEQFF	TRBV7-8	TRBJ2-1	TRBD2	NA
CASGDIEQYF	TRBV7-9	TRBJ2-7	NA	NA
CASSWGQGWTEAFF	TRBV5-6	TRBJ1-1	TRBD1	few
CASSPRLGDTEAFF	TRBV18	TRBJ1-1	NA	NA
CASSQPGSGNSPLHF	TRBV14	TRBJ1-6	NA	NA
CASSLGETMGTQYF	TRBV7-8	TRBJ2-3	NA	NA
CASSGFGQGETQYF	TRBV9	TRBJ2-5	TRBD1	NA
CAWKGAPNYNEQFF	TRBV30	TRBJ2-1	TRBD1	NA
CASSPTGGADGYTF	TRBV7-9	TRBJ1-2	TRBD1	NA
CASSPPGGIALGYTF	TRBV28	TRBJ1-2	NA	few
CASSHWTGDTEAFF	TRBV4-1	TRBJ1-1	TRBD1	NA
CASSQGAFYGYTF	TRBV12-3/TRBV12-4	TRBJ1-2	NA	once
CATSDLSREAGELFF	TRBV24-1	TRBJ2-2	NA	NA
CASSQQQGNNEKLFF	TRBV4-1	TRBJ1-4	NA	once
CASNDGDYGYTF	TRBV6-5	TRBJ1-2	NA	few
CASSLAVSDYGYTF	TRBV18	TRBJ1-2	NA	NA
CASSWDRGYEQYF	TRBV6-5	TRBJ2-7	TRBD1	NA
CASSSPGQLNEKLFF	TRBV7-8	TRBJ1-4	TRBD1	NA
CAWSRGATNEKLFF	TRBV30	TRBJ1-4	NA	few
CASSLAGAGAPNEQFF	TRBV11-1	TRBJ2-1	NA	NA
CASSQGNSGNTIYF	TRBV7-8	TRBJ1-3	NA	NA
CASSSGLAGDEQYF	TRBV7-2	TRBJ2-7	TRBD2	NA
CASKNTGAAYEQYF	TRBV19	TRBJ2-7	NA	NA
CASSNGVTEAFF	TRBV19	TRBJ1-1	NA	NA
CASSPRISGGADEQFF	TRBV18	TRBJ2-1	TRBD2	NA
CASSTTGPLYEQYF	TRBV5-6	TRBJ2-7	TRBD1	NA
CSVTVGGQPQHF	TRBV29-1	TRBJ1-5	NA	NA
CAISEEGVEQYF	TRBV10-3	TRBJ2-7	NA	NA
CASSPGQGLYNSPLHF	TRBV27	TRBJ1-6	TRBD1	NA
CASSTGDYNEQFF	TRBV12-3/TRBV12-4	TRBJ2-1	NA	NA